This T cell receptor (beta chain) was identified in a study of OX40 agonist ivuxolimab in advanced cancers. Measured with immunoSEQ multiplex PCR; TCRdb has only the in-frame clones, and not every one. The sample yields 39,000 or so clones, approximately 90% seen once. V lost 6 bases, J lost 1 base, and 12 bases stayed unmatched. The germline gives CDR1 MDHEN, CDR2 SYDVKM. This CDR3 is 16 amino acids long. Individuals having autoimmune disease history or systemic immunosuppression were not enrolled. The study's findings and limits: On average, CD8+ T cells had more expanded clones than CD4+.

Regarding this clone: Its antigen is undetermined.

This chain joins TRBV28 and TRBJ2-7; TRBD1 matches 7 bases. This material consisted of CD4+ or CD8+ T cells sorted from blood, taken in a trial of the OX40 agonist ivuxolimab. This clonotype originated in an adult with an advanced solid tumor such as melanoma, head and neck, liver or kidney cancer. The CDR3 reads CASSLYTGTASYEQYF. Written as DNA, the CDR3 is TGTGCCAGCAGCCTCTATACCGGGACAGCTTCCTACGAGCAGTACTTC.